This TCR beta chain appears in the sequencing data of a study of cytomegalovirus exposure and HLA in healthy donors. PCR employed 60 Vbeta and 13 Jbeta primers. Some clones are missing from TCRdb's copy, which holds only in-frame ones; the method was immunoSEQ multiplex PCR. The table shows approximately 91,000 clones, with around 64% occurring only once. CDR1 is LGHNA, CDR2 YSLEER, per germline. V trimming: 0 bases; J trimming: 10 bases; junction bases outside the gene matches: 5. The CDR3 covers 13 residues. Sequencing used PBMCs. The TCR originated in a human donor in good health. The genes are TRBV4-3 and TRBJ1-1, with TRBD1 identical over 7 bases. CDR3 in DNA: TGCGCCAGCAGCCAAGACAGCCAGGGGGGAGCTTTCTTT. Its protein is CASSQDSQGGAFF.